This T cell receptor beta chain was recorded in a study of cytomegalovirus exposure and HLA in healthy donors. Findings and limits, study-wide: The classifier reportedly diagnosed cytomegalovirus status with high sensitivity and specificity. Researchers counted around 150 TCR beta chains as cytomegalovirus-associated. In vitro, three CMV-associated chains proved specific for CMV antigens.

It was the roughly 130-subject validation cohort, separate from the approximately 670-subject first cohort, to which the donors belonged. About this clone itself: Its target is not known.

The CDR3 totals 15 residues. CDR1 is SGDLS and CDR2 is YYNGEE in the germline V gene. V was pared by 0 bases and J by 6 bases, with 5 bases of the junction left unmatched. The data were produced by immunoSEQ multiplex PCR, yet TCRdb's version contains in-frame clones alone and is incomplete. This sample yields under 250,000 clones, of which just under 90% are seen a single time; 2% to 3% belongs to the top ten. The sample taken for sequencing was PBMCs. The chain has TRBV9 and TRBJ2-2, with 7 positions matching TRBD2. The receptor was derived from a man aged 18 to 35 in good health and CMV-seronegative. The CDR3 spells CASSVAPGLAGELFF. The CDR3 DNA sequence: TGTGCCAGCAGCGTAGCTCCCGGACTAGCCGGGGAGCTGTTTTTT. Full variable domain (remainder filled in from reference TRBV9 and TRBJ2-2): DSGVTQTPKHLITATGQRVTLRCSPRSGDLSVYWYQQSLDQGLQFLIQYYNGEERAKGNILERFSAQQFPDLHSELNLSSLELGDSALYFCASSVAPGLAGELFFGEGSRLTVL.